These 10 T cell receptor beta chains share one sample of origin, sequenced in a study of cytomegalovirus exposure and HLA in healthy donors. PCR was performed using 60 Vbeta and 13 Jbeta primers. Method: immunoSEQ multiplex PCR; TCRdb's copy keeps in-frame clones and lacks some. Of about 110,000 clones detected, less than 85% appear once; the ten largest clones hold 12% to 15%. The sample consisted of PBMCs. The source of these receptors is a woman aged 40 to 50 in good health and CMV-seropositive.

A word on this clone: The junction differs from germline at one of its ends, possibly a read error. The rearrangement uses TRBV7-7 and TRBJ2-5, with TRBD2 matching 8 bases. The CDR3 is 15 residues long. Germline V gene data show CDR1 as SSHAT and CDR2 as FNYEAQ (reference sequence). The CDR3 here is CASSLSAGGSETQYF. CDR3 nucleotide sequence: TGTGCTAGCAGCTTGTCCGCGGGGGGCTCAGAGACCCAGTACTTC.

DNA for the CDR3: TGCGCCAGCAGCCCACAGACAGGGCCCTATGGCTACACCTTC. Protein sequence: CASSPQTGPYGYTF. The rearrangement links TRBV4-1 to TRBJ1-2; 7 bases line up with TRBD1. Trimming cost V 4 bases and J 4 bases; bases outside gene matches: 6. This CDR3 has 14 amino acids. Germline values: CDR1 MGHRA, CDR2 YSYEKL.

This chain links TRBV25-1 with TRBJ2-1; D gene unclear. V was trimmed by 1 base and J by 7 bases, leaving 8 bases between them. This CDR3 has 13 residues. CDR1 MGHDK and CDR2 SYGVNS come from the germline V gene. Here the CDR3 DNA reads TGTGCCAGCAGTGAATGGCGGCTTAATGAGCAGTTCTTC. Amino acids: CASSEWRLNEQFF.

This chain connects TRBV2 to TRBJ1-1; TRBD1 matches at 7 bases. This CDR3 has 14 residues. Germline V gene lookup returns CDR1 SNHLY and CDR2 FYNNEI. Germline trimming cut 6 bases from V and 1 base from J; bases unmatched to any gene: 5. The DNA of the CDR3 is TGTGCCAGCAGACGACAGGGAAAGAACACTGAAGCTTTCTTT. Translating it yields CASRRQGKNTEAFF.

The chain employs TRBV27 and TRBJ1-1; 9 positions agree with TRBD1. Per the germline V gene, CDR1 is MNHEY and CDR2 is SMNVEV (reference sequence). This CDR3 spans 15 amino acids. Trimming removed 3 bases from V and 1 base from J; junction bases left unmatched: 3. The CDR3 coding sequence is TGTGCCAGCAGTTTCGGGGACAGGGCGAACACTGAAGCTTTCTTT. Its translation: CASSFGDRANTEAFF.

This clone was found once. The V and J genes are TRBV2 and TRBJ2-7; tentatively, D is TRBD2 (6 bases). Germline assignment: CDR1 SNHLY and CDR2 FYNNEI. The CDR3 is 16 amino acids. Trimming stripped 8 bases from V and 0 bases from J, with 20 bases between. The CDR3 nucleotides are TGTGCCAGCGCCGACTGGCAGGCCGGGAGCTCCTACGAGCAGTACTTC. It translates to CASADWQAGSSYEQYF.

The V gene is TRBV30, the J gene TRBJ2-7, with unresolved D. The V and J ends lost 0 bases and 3 bases respectively, with 15 bases between them. The germline V gene has CDR1 GTSNPN and CDR2 SVGIG (reference sequence). The CDR3 is 15 residues long. This CDR3 reads CAWSVASGGSYEQYF. DNA for the CDR3: TGTGCCTGGAGTGTAGCGTCCGGTGGTAGCTACGAGCAGTACTTC.

J is TRBJ2-2 and V is TRBV5-1; the match to TRBD2 covers 8 bases. The CDR3 is made up of 15 amino acids. The germline CDR1 and CDR2 sequences are SGHRS and YFSETQ. Losses at the gene ends were 0 bases for V and 5 bases for J; bases not matched to a gene: 3. CDR3 sequence: CASSLAGGETGELFF. The CDR3 DNA reads TGCGCCAGCAGCTTGGCCGGGGGGGAAACCGGGGAGCTGTTTTTT. The variable domain in full, completed from reference TRBV5-1 and TRBJ2-2, reads KAGVTQTPRYLIKTRGQQVTLSCSPISGHRSVSWYQQTPGQGLQFLFEYFSETQRNKGNFPGRFSGRQFSNSRSEMNVSTLELGDSALYLCASSLAGGETGELFFGEGSRLTVL.

The gene calls are TRBV6-5 and TRBJ2-7; 8 nucleotides agree with TRBD2. V shed 0 bases and J 6 bases; nucleotides not matched to a gene: 10. Germline CDR1 MNHEY, CDR2 SVGAGI. There are 16 residues in the CDR3. The CDR3 DNA is TGTGCCAGCAGTTACTCAACGGGGGGGCCTGGGTCCGAGCAGTACTTC. Protein sequence: CASSYSTGGPGSEQYF.

The chain couples TRBV10-2 to TRBJ2-3, with D perhaps matching TRBD2 (6 bases). Trimming cost V 8 bases and J 4 bases, with 13 bases left between them. Germline CDR1 WSHSY, CDR2 SAAADI. This CDR3 spans 13 amino acids. CDR3: CASEVGGADTQYF. In DNA, the CDR3 is TGCGCCAGCGAGGTGGGGGGAGCAGATACGCAGTATTTT.